Below, 19 T cell receptor beta chains from the same sample are listed, as sequenced in a study of control samples from healthy donors and cancer patients. Repertoires were generated with immunoSEQ multiplex PCR, while TCRdb's copy carries only in-frame clones and drops some. The profile covers about 120,000 clones, with roughly 90% appearing a single time and less than 40% taken by the ten largest. Input material: blood. These receptors were collected from a man in his fifties in good health.

The CDR3 region has the DNA TGTGCCAGCAGTTTATCTGGACAGCCGATCTATCAGCCCCAGCATTTT. Translation gives CASSLSGQPIYQPQHF. The V call is TRBV27, the J call TRBJ1-5; the D gene is possibly TRBD1 (6 bases). CDR3 size: 16 residues. Deletions cut 0 bases from V and 5 bases from J, with 14 bases between. Germline V CDR1 and CDR2: MNHEY, SMNVEV (reference sequence).

This chain links TRBV3-1 (or the pseudogene TRBV3-2) with TRBJ2-1, with 11 bases aligning to TRBD1. CDR3 length: 15 residues. Germline values: CDR1 LGHDT, CDR2 YNNKEL (reference sequence). Unmatched junction bases numbered 4, after V lost 1 base and J lost 8 bases. DNA of the CDR3: TGTGCCAGCAGCCAAGGGACAGGGGGCATTGATGAGCAGTTCTTC. Its translation: CASSQGTGGIDEQFF.

The V and J genes are TRBV2 and TRBJ1-1; no reliable D call. V shed 7 bases and J shed 3 bases, with 12 bases lying between them. The germline V gene has CDR1 SNHLY and CDR2 FYNNEI. This CDR3 is built from 13 residues. CDR3 protein: CASNPAEDTEAFF. The CDR3 DNA is TGTGCCAGCAATCCGGCGGAAGACACTGAAGCTTTCTTT.

The J gene is TRBJ2-7, the V gene TRBV13, with TRBD2 matching 7 bases. The CDR3 covers 14 residues. Germline V gives CDR1 PRHDT, CDR2 FYEKMQ (reference sequence). The J segment lost 7 bases and the V segment lost 2 bases, leaving 8 bases of the junction unmatched. CDR3 nucleotides: TGTGCCAGCAGCTTATTCCAAGGAGCGGGGGAGCAGTACTTC. Encoded protein: CASSLFQGAGEQYF. The variable domain in full, with the rest retrieved from reference TRBV13 and TRBJ2-7, is AAGVIQSPRHLIKEKRETATLKCYPIPRHDTVYWYQQGPGQDPQFLISFYEKMQSDKGSIPDRFSAQQFSDYHSELNMSSLELGDSALYFCASSLFQGAGEQYFGPGTRLTVT.

The chain uses TRBV27 and TRBJ2-3, with unresolved D. The CDR3 totals 13 residues. Germline V gene data show CDR1 as MNHEY and CDR2 as SMNVEV (reference sequence). Trimming took off 3 bases at V and 6 bases at J, with 10 bases between the two ends. In DNA, the CDR3 is TGTGCCAGCAGTTTTCAGTTCGAGGATACGCAGTATTTT. It translates to CASSFQFEDTQYF.

CDR3 nucleotide sequence: TGTGCCAGCAGCCTCCCGGGGGTCAATGAGCAGTTCTTC. Residues: CASSLPGVNEQFF. The chain combines TRBV12-3 or TRBV12-4 with TRBJ2-1; possibly TRBD2 for D (6 bases). V was shortened by 6 bases and J by 6 bases, with 12 bases between the two germline ends. The CDR3 covers 13 residues.

V usage is TRBV19 and J usage is TRBJ2-7; D remains ambiguous. CDR1 LNHDA and CDR2 SQIVND come from the germline V gene (reference sequence). The CDR3 length is 15 residues. V was cut by 1 base and J by 2 bases, with 12 bases left in between. DNA of the CDR3: TGTGCCAGTAGTATAGGTGCAATTCGAGCCTACGAGCAGTACTTC. Translating it yields CASSIGAIRAYEQYF.

V gene TRBV5-8 combines with J gene TRBJ1-1; no reliable D call. V shed 7 bases and J shed 3 bases, with 19 bases lying between them. The CDR3 is made up of 15 amino acids. Germline CDR1 SGHTS, CDR2 YDEGEE. The CDR3 sequence is CASPNLGEKDTEAFF. DNA of the CDR3: TGTGCCAGCCCTAACCTCGGGGAAAAGGACACTGAAGCTTTCTTT.

This sequence joins TRBV5-6 and TRBJ1-4, with 7 bases fitting TRBD1. The V gene's germline CDR1 is SGHDT and CDR2 YYEEEE. The CDR3 spans 13 residues. V shed 4 bases and J 8 bases; nucleotides not matched to a gene: 5. CDR3 residues: CASSRGRGEKLFF. The CDR3 DNA reads TGTGCCAGCAGCCGGGGCAGGGGGGAAAAACTGTTTTTT.

The chain links TRBV5-6 to TRBJ1-2; no reliable D call. Germline loops: CDR1 SGHDT, CDR2 YYEEEE. The germline V and J ends were trimmed by 3 bases and 5 bases, with 5 bases remaining between them. The CDR3 sequence is 11 residues long. The CDR3 loop reads CASSYLYGYTF. The CDR3 nucleotides read TGTGCCAGCAGCTACCTTTATGGCTACACCTTC.

In DNA form, the CDR3 reads TGTGCCAGCTCACCAGCCCAGGGGCCCTATAATTCACCCCTCCACTTT. Residues: CASSPAQGPYNSPLHF. This chain joins TRBV18 and TRBJ1-6; weak D call: TRBD1 (6 bases). The CDR3 is made up of 16 amino acids. The germline V and J ends were trimmed by 2 bases and 2 bases, with 10 bases remaining between them. CDR1 KGHSH and CDR2 LQKENI come from the germline V gene.

The V and J genes are TRBV9 and TRBJ1-1; D possibly corresponds to TRBD1 (5 bases). The CDR3 has 14 amino acids. V dropped 2 bases and J dropped 5 bases, with 13 bases sitting between them. Germline CDR1 is SGDLS and CDR2 is YYNGEE. CDR3 region: CASSVRGEGTEAFF. The CDR3 nucleotides read TGTGCCAGCAGCGTTAGAGGGGAAGGGACTGAAGCTTTCTTT.

V is TRBV3-1 (or the pseudogene TRBV3-2) and J is TRBJ2-1, with TRBD2 matching 7 bases. The J segment lost 9 bases and the V segment lost 5 bases, leaving 7 bases of the junction unmatched. Germline assignment: CDR1 LGHDT and CDR2 YNNKEL (reference sequence). This CDR3 contains 13 residues. The chain's CDR3 is CASSRGGDSEQFF. As DNA, the CDR3 is TGTGCCAGCAGCAGGGGAGGGGATAGTGAGCAGTTCTTC.

V gene TRBV6-1 combines with J gene TRBJ2-3; D ambiguous. The CDR3 runs to 14 residues. From germline, CDR1 is MNHNS and CDR2 SASEGT. V was clipped by 1 base and J by 3 bases, with 8 bases between them. CDR3 sequence: CASSEVAPTDTQYF. DNA of the CDR3: TGTGCCAGCAGTGAAGTAGCCCCGACAGATACGCAGTATTTT.

The V and J genes are TRBV29-1 and TRBJ1-2, with D tentatively TRBD1 (5 bases). CDR1 and CDR2 from the germline V gene are SQVTM and ANQGSEA. V was shortened by 2 bases and J by 5 bases, with 12 bases between the two germline ends. CDR3 length: 13 residues. The CDR3 region is CSVEWGLTYGYTF. DNA for the CDR3: TGCAGCGTTGAATGGGGCTTGACTTATGGCTACACCTTC.

This chain connects TRBV5-4 to TRBJ1-2; perhaps TRBD1 as D (6 bases). Looked up from germline, CDR1 is SGHNT and CDR2 is YYREEE (reference sequence). The CDR3 runs 16 residues. The V end lost 0 bases, the J end lost 0 bases, and 12 bases lay between the germline ends. Here the CDR3 reads CASSLVTGTSNYGYTF. The CDR3 DNA reads TGTGCCAGCAGCTTGGTTACAGGGACTTCTAACTATGGCTACACCTTC.

V usage is TRBV14 and J usage is TRBJ2-7, with 9 bases that match TRBD2. CDR1 is SGHDN, CDR2 FVKESK, per germline. This CDR3 is 16 amino acids long. V gave up 0 bases and J gave up 2 bases; unmatched junction bases: 5. CDR3 DNA: TGTGCCAGCAGCCAAGACCCGCGGGGGGGCCCCTACGAGCAGTACTTC. Amino acid sequence: CASSQDPRGGPYEQYF.

The rearrangement joins TRBV5-1 to TRBJ2-7, with D unresolved. Trimming left V 5 bases short and J 7 bases short, with 16 bases between. The CDR3 is 13 amino acids. Germline V lookup: CDR1 SGHRS, CDR2 YFSETQ. CDR3 sequence: CASSDTTGGEQYF. Here the CDR3 DNA reads TGCGCCAGCAGTGACACTACGGGTGGGGAGCAGTACTTC.

The V and J genes are TRBV6-2 or TRBV6-3 and TRBJ2-7; no definite D call. With 4 bases removed from V and 3 bases from J, the gap between germline ends came to 10 bases. The germline gives CDR1 MNHEY, CDR2 SVGEGT. This CDR3 contains 13 residues. The CDR3 is CASSFTRHYEQYF. CDR3 in DNA: TGTGCCAGCAGTTTTACCCGGCACTACGAGCAGTACTTC.